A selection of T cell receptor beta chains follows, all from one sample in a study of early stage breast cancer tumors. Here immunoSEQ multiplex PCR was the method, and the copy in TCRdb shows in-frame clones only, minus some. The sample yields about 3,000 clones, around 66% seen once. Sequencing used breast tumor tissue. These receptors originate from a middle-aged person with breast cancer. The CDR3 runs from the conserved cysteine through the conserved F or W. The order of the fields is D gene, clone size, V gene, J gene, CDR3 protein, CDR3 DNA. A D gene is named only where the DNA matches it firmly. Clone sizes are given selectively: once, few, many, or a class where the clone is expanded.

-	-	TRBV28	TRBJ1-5	CASSFRQPQHF	TGTGCCAGCAGTTTTCGACAGCCCCAGCATTTT
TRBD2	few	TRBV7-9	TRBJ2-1	CASSSWSGSGNEQFF	TGTGCCAGCAGCTCCTGGAGCGGGAGTGGGAATGAGCAGTTCTTC
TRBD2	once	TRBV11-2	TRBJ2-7	CASRPQRERHYEQYF	TGTGCCAGCAGACCTCAGCGGGAGAGACACTACGAGCAGTACTTC
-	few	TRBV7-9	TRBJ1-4	CASSPVGGANEKLFF	TGTGCCAGCAGCCCGGTTGGCGGTGCGAATGAAAAACTGTTTTTT
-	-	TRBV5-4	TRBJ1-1	CASSLRGNEAFF	TGTGCCAGCAGCTTGCGAGGGAATGAAGCTTTCTTT
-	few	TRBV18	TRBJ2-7	CASSRQGRVGEQYF	TGTGCCAGCTCCCGACAGGGGAGGGTCGGCGAGCAGTACTTC
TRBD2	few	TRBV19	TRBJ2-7	CASTPTSGSRYEQYF	TGTGCCAGTACTCCTACTAGCGGGAGCAGGTACGAGCAGTACTTC
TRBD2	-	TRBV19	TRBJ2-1	CASSRTSVMGNEQFF	TGTGCCAGTTCCAGGACTAGCGTAATGGGGAATGAGCAGTTCTTC
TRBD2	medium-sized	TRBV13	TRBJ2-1	CASSDHSGTSAYNEQFF	TGTGCCAGCAGCGATCATTCTGGGACTAGCGCCTACAATGAGCAGTTCTTC
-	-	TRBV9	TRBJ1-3	CASSVELGAGNTIYF	TGTGCCAGCAGCGTAGAGCTGGGGGCTGGAAACACCATATATTTT
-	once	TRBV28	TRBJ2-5	CASSPGKKTQYF	TGTGCCAGCAGTCCCGGGAAAAAGACCCAGTACTTC
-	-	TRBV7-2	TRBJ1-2	CASSLSNSAFYGYTF	TGTGCCAGCAGCTTATCGAACAGCGCTTTCTATGGCTACACCTTC
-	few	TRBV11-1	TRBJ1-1	CASSLALQNTEAFF	TGTGCCAGCAGCTTAGCGCTACAGAACACTGAAGCTTTCTTT
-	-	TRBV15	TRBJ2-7	CATSRGRTEVRYEQYF	TGTGCCACCAGCCGGGGACGGACGGAAGTTAGGTACGAGCAGTACTTC
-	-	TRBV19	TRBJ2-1	CASSMVGPYNEQFF	TGTGCCAGTAGTATGGTAGGGCCGTACAATGAGCAGTTCTTC
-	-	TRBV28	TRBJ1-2	CASSYPLGAYGYTF	TGTGCCAGCAGTTACCCCCTTGGGGCCTATGGCTACACCTTC
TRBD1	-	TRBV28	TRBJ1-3	CASSSYRGYGNTIYF	TGTGCCAGCAGTTCCTACAGGGGATATGGAAACACCATATATTTT
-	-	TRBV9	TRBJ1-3	CASSEGEYGNTIYF	TGTGCCAGCAGCGAGGGGGAGTACGGAAACACCATATATTTT
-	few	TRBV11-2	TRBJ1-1	CASSPLGYGMNTEAFF	TGTGCCAGCAGTCCTCTGGGCTATGGCATGAACACTGAAGCTTTCTTT
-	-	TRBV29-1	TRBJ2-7	CSVVWYEQYF	TGCAGCGTTGTTTGGTACGAGCAGTACTTC
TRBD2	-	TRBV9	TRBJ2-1	CASSPGVAGVWDEQFF	TGTGCCAGCAGCCCGGGAGTAGCGGGAGTTTGGGATGAGCAGTTCTTC
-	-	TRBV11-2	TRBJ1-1	CASSLVDPVTEAFF	TGTGCCAGCAGCTTAGTAGATCCCGTTACTGAAGCTTTCTTT
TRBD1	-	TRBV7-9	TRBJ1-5	CASSRGDRAGQPQHF	TGTGCCAGCAGCCGGGGGGACAGGGCGGGACAGCCCCAGCATTTT
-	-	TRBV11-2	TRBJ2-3	CASSHTADTQYF	TGTGCCAGCAGCCATACGGCGGATACGCAGTATTTT
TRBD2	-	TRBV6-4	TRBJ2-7	CASHSGSPSYEQYF	TGTGCCAGTCATAGCGGGAGCCCATCCTACGAGCAGTACTTC
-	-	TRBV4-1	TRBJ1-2	CASSLTDSANYGYTF	TGCGCCAGCAGCCTCACGGACAGCGCTAACTATGGCTACACCTTC
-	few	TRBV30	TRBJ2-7	CAWKYGASYEQYF	TGTGCCTGGAAGTACGGGGCTAGCTACGAGCAGTACTTC
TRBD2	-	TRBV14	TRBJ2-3	CASSQGGLAGVDTQYF	TGTGCCAGCAGCCAAGGTGGACTAGCGGGAGTGGATACGCAGTATTTT
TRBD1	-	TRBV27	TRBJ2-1	CASSLSGTVLSYNEQFF	TGTGCCAGCAGTTTATCGGGGACAGTCCTCTCCTACAATGAGCAGTTCTTC
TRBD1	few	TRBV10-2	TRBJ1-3	CASGQGSSGNTIYF	TGCGCCAGTGGACAGGGGAGCTCTGGAAACACCATATATTTT
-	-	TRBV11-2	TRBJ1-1	CASSLGGSSPYNTEAFF	TGTGCCAGCAGCTTAGGAGGGTCATCTCCATACAACACTGAAGCTTTCTTT
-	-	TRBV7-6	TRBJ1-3	CASSLEASGNTIYF	TGTGCCAGCAGCTTAGAAGCTTCTGGAAACACCATATATTTT
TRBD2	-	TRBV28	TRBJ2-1	CASSLSLAGRSEQFF	TGTGCCAGCAGTTTATCGCTAGCGGGAAGGAGTGAGCAGTTCTTC
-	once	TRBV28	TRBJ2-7	CASSPSGEREQYF	TGTGCCAGCAGCCCTTCAGGGGAGCGCGAGCAGTACTTC
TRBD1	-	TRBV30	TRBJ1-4	CAWSAGLMTGRTNEKLFF	TGTGCCTGGAGCGCCGGCCTGATGACAGGGAGAACTAATGAAAAACTGTTTTTT
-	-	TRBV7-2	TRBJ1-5	CASSLDGIKNQPQHF	TGTGCCAGCAGCTTAGACGGGATTAAAAATCAGCCCCAGCATTTT
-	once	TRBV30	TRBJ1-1	CAWVGGGLNTEAFF	TGTGCCTGGGTCGGGGGGGGTCTAAACACTGAAGCTTTCTTT
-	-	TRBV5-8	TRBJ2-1	CASSRRDNRYNEQFF	TGTGCCAGCAGCCGCCGGGACAATCGTTACAATGAGCAGTTCTTC
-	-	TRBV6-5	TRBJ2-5	CASSYSGTPQETQYF	TGTGCCAGCAGTTACTCAGGGACCCCCCAGGAGACCCAGTACTTC
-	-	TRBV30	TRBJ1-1	CAWGKQAGDTEAFF	TGTGCCTGGGGCAAACAGGCGGGGGACACTGAAGCTTTCTTT
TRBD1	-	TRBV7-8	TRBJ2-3	CASSIGQGAHLTQYF	TGTGCCAGCAGCATCGGACAGGGGGCGCATCTTACGCAGTATTTT
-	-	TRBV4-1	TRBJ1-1	CASSQVWLFTEAFF	TGCGCCAGCAGCCAAGTGTGGTTATTCACTGAAGCTTTCTTT
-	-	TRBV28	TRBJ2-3	CASSLETGQTDTQYF	TGTGCCAGCAGTTTAGAGACAGGCCAGACAGATACGCAGTATTTT
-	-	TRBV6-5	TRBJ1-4	CASSYSWANEKLFF	TGTGCCAGCAGTTACTCTTGGGCTAATGAAAAACTGTTTTTT
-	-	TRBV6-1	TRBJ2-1	CASSLIYGGKQFF	TGTGCCAGCAGCCTAATCTATGGCGGCAAGCAGTTCTTC
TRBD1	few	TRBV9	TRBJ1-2	CASSAQLGQEPTF	TGTGCCAGCAGCGCTCAGCTAGGACAGGAACCTACCTTC
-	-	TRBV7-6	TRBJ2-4	CASSSLYGQRYF	TGTGCCAGCAGCTCCCTGTACGGACAGAGGTACTTC
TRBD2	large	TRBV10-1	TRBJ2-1	CASSESGSPNEQFF	TGCGCCAGCAGTGAAAGCGGGAGCCCCAATGAGCAGTTCTTC
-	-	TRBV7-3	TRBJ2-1	CASSRGTTNEQFF	TGTGCCAGCAGCCGTGGGACCACAAATGAGCAGTTCTTC
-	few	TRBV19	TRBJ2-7	CASSTGLAAWEQYF	TGTGCCAGTAGTACTGGTCTAGCCGCCTGGGAGCAGTACTTC
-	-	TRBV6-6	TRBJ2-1	CASSSYPYNEQFF	TGTGCCAGCAGCTCTTACCCCTACAATGAGCAGTTCTTC
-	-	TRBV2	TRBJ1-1	CASSQADEAFF	TGTGCCAGCAGCCAGGCCGATGAAGCTTTCTTT
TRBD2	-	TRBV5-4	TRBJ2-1	CASRGLAASNEQFF	TGTGCCAGCAGAGGACTAGCGGCTTCCAATGAGCAGTTCTTC
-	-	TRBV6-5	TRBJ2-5	CASSYLGATQYF	TGTGCCAGCAGTTACTTGGGGGCGACCCAGTACTTC
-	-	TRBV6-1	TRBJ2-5	CASRPLADLPAQYF	TGTGCCAGCAGACCCCTAGCCGACCTTCCGGCCCAGTACTTC
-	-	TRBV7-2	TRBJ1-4	CASSDNEKLFF	TGTGCCAGCAGCGACAATGAAAAACTGTTTTTT
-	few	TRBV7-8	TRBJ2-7	CASSLTAVFEQYF	TGTGCCAGCAGCTTAACGGCAGTTTTCGAGCAGTACTTC
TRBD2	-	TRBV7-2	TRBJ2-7	CASSLVAGGTAYEQYF	TGTGCCAGCAGCTTAGTAGCGGGAGGGACCGCCTACGAGCAGTACTTC